A single sample gave rise to the 27 T cell receptor beta chains below, sequenced in a study of T cell responses to AZD1222 COVID-19 vaccine. Measured with immunoSEQ multiplex PCR; TCRdb has only the in-frame clones, and not every one. The data hold approximately 90,000 clones, with over 70% observed a single time. The specimen was peripheral blood, collected on day 0 of AZD1222 vaccination. The receptors originated from an adult in good health.

The chain recombines TRBV5-4 with TRBJ2-3; 8 positions match TRBD2. The CDR3 contains 15 residues. Germline assignment: CDR1 SGHNT and CDR2 YYREEE (reference sequence). The trim removed 5 bases at V and 0 bases at J, leaving 5 bases unmatched. CDR3 sequence reads: CASSSGLASTDTQYF. The CDR3 coding sequence is TGTGCCAGCAGTTCTGGACTAGCTAGCACAGATACGCAGTATTTT.

The chain uses TRBV19 and TRBJ1-5, with D maybe TRBD1 (6 bases). Trimming took off 0 bases at V and 8 bases at J, with 11 bases between the two ends. The germline V gene has CDR1 LNHDA and CDR2 SQIVND (reference sequence). This CDR3 is 14 amino acids long. The DNA for the CDR3 is TGTGCCAGTAGTATAGAGGGGGGCGGGAAGCCCCAGCATTTT. This translates into CASSIEGGGKPQHF.

The chain links TRBV5-1 to TRBJ2-7, with 9 bases identical to TRBD1. Trimming cost V 0 bases and J 1 base; bases outside gene matches: 2. There are 15 residues in the CDR3. Germline values: CDR1 SGHRS, CDR2 YFSETQ. CDR3: CASSLAGTGSYEQYF. The CDR3 bases are TGCGCCAGCAGCTTGGCCGGGACAGGGTCCTACGAGCAGTACTTC.

The chain has TRBV6-5 and TRBJ2-1, with a weak D call TRBD1 (6 bases). The V end was cut by 7 bases, the J end by 6 bases, with 16 bases between. There are 14 residues in the CDR3. CDR1 is MNHEY and CDR2 is SVGAGI in the germline V gene. CDR3 DNA: TGTGCCAGCACGGTGACCACAGGGACCAATGAGCAGTTCTTC. The encoded protein is CASTVTTGTNEQFF.

The chain recombines TRBV7-9 with TRBJ1-4, with TRBD1 matching over 7 bases. This CDR3 spans 16 amino acids. CDR1 is SEHNR and CDR2 is FQNEAQ in the germline V gene (reference sequence). Trimming took 0 bases from V and 6 from J; bases not matched to a gene: 7. Written as DNA, the CDR3 is TGTGCCAGCAGCTTAGCGTCGGCAGGGGGGGATGAAAAACTGTTTTTT. Translating gives CASSLASAGGDEKLFF.

This chain's CDR3 is CASSLLYRGANYNEQFF. In DNA form, the CDR3 reads TGTGCCAGCAGCTTACTCTATCGCGGGGCAAACTACAATGAGCAGTTCTTC. V gene TRBV11-2 combines with J gene TRBJ2-1; TRBD2 is a possible D gene (6 bases). The CDR3 covers 17 residues. V dropped 2 bases and J dropped 3 bases, with 17 bases sitting between them. CDR1 SGHAT and CDR2 FQNNGV come from the germline V gene.

This clone was recorded once. V usage is TRBV19 and J usage is TRBJ1-2; D is undetermined. V dropped 4 bases and J dropped 4 bases, with 19 bases sitting between them. This CDR3 is built from 16 residues. Germline CDR1 LNHDA, CDR2 SQIVND (reference sequence). CDR3 coding DNA: TGTGCCAGTAGTAGCAACGGGAGAAGAGAAGGCTATGGCTACACCTTC. Amino acid sequence: CASSSNGRREGYGYTF.

The chain recombines TRBV5-1 with TRBJ2-1, with D hard to call. The CDR3 spans 13 residues. The V and J ends lost 4 bases and 4 bases respectively, with 9 bases between them. CDR1 and CDR2 from the germline V gene are SGHRS and YFSETQ. CDR3 sequence reads: CASSVDGYNEQFF. CDR3 nucleotide sequence: TGCGCCAGCAGCGTGGACGGATACAATGAGCAGTTCTTC.

The CDR3 DNA follows: TGTGCCACCAGTGATTTACTCCATTATACTTTACTAGCGTCTATCAGAAAACCCGGGGAGCTGTTTTTT. Protein sequence: CATSDLLHYTLLASIRKPGELFF. The chain employs TRBV24-1 and TRBJ2-2; the match to TRBD2 covers 7 bases. The ends lost 1 base at V and 6 bases at J; junction bases unmatched: 28. CDR1 and CDR2 from the germline V gene are KGHDR and SFDVKD. The CDR3 extends over 23 amino acids.

This clone came up once. CDR3 nucleotide sequence: TGCGCCAGCAGCTTGTTGGGCGCCGGTCAGCCCCAGCATTTT. Its translation: CASSLLGAGQPQHF. The gene calls are TRBV5-1 and TRBJ1-5, with D unclear. V was clipped by 1 base and J by 6 bases, with 11 bases between them. The CDR3 has 14 residues. Germline CDR1 reads SGHRS; CDR2 reads YFSETQ.

The V and J genes are TRBV7-2 and TRBJ2-3, with 7 bases matching TRBD2. Trimming took 0 bases from V and 2 from J; bases not matched to a gene: 8. CDR1 and CDR2 from the germline V gene are SGHTA and FQGNSA. The CDR3 totals 17 residues. CDR3 protein: CASSLASAGVATDTQYF. CDR3 coding DNA: TGTGCCAGCAGCTTAGCGTCGGCGGGAGTCGCCACAGATACGCAGTATTTT.

This chain uses TRBV20-1 with TRBJ2-1, with D perhaps given as TRBD1 or TRBD2 (5 bases each). V was shortened by 2 bases and J by 10 bases, with 6 bases between the two germline ends. Germline CDR1 is DFQATT and CDR2 is SNEGSKA (reference sequence). CDR3 length: 10 amino acids. CDR3: CSARRDEQFF. As DNA, the CDR3 is TGCAGTGCTAGAAGGGACGAGCAGTTCTTC.

CDR3 nucleotides: TGTGCCAGCAGTAGGGGGACAGGGAACCACGAGCAGTACTTC. Translated: CASSRGTGNHEQYF. The chain is built from TRBV6-5 and TRBJ2-7; TRBD1 matches at 9 bases. Germline V gene lookup returns CDR1 MNHEY and CDR2 SVGAGI. V lost 5 bases and J lost 5; bases outside the gene matches: 7. The CDR3 runs to 14 residues.

CDR3 bases: TGTGCCAGCTCACCCGCAGGGTACCAAGAGACCCAGTACTTC. Translation gives CASSPAGYQETQYF. The chain has TRBV18 and TRBJ2-5; D possibly corresponds to TRBD1 (5 bases). CDR1 is KGHSH, CDR2 LQKENI, per germline. The CDR3 length is 14 residues. Trimming removed 3 bases from V and 0 bases from J, with 8 bases in between.

The chain recombines TRBV6-5 with TRBJ2-1, with D tentatively TRBD2 (6 bases). Germline V gene sequence: CDR1 MNHEY, CDR2 SVGAGI. CDR3 length equals 15 residues. Trimming removed 5 bases at V and 3 bases at J, with 14 bases between. In DNA form, the CDR3 reads TGTGCCAGCAGTAGACGGGAGCGCAACTACAATGAGCAGTTCTTC. Translated: CASSRRERNYNEQFF.

The chain uses TRBV7-9 and TRBJ2-1; 7 bases agree with TRBD1. The CDR3 totals 13 residues. Germline assignment: CDR1 SEHNR and CDR2 FQNEAQ (reference sequence). Trimming removed 7 bases from V and 9 bases from J; junction bases left unmatched: 9. CDR3 amino acids: CASKEAGGVEQFF. The CDR3 coding sequence is TGTGCCAGCAAGGAGGCAGGGGGTGTTGAGCAGTTCTTC. Supplemented by reference TRBV7-9 and TRBJ2-1, the full variable domain reads DTGVSQNPRHKITKRGQNVTFRCDPISEHNRLYWYRQTLGQGPEFLTYFQNEAQLEKSRLLSDRFSAERPKGSFSTLEIQRTEQGDSAMYLCASKEAGGVEQFFGPGTRLTVL.

The rearrangement joins TRBV24-1 to TRBJ1-5; no clear D gene. The CDR3 is made up of 15 amino acids. CDR1 is KGHDR, CDR2 SFDVKD, per germline. V was trimmed by 7 bases and J by 2 bases, leaving 14 bases between them. The DNA for the CDR3 is TGTGCCACCAGCCAGGAGGGTGTCGGCAATCAGCCCCAGCATTTT. Translation gives CATSQEGVGNQPQHF.

The chain joins TRBV19 to TRBJ1-2; D ambiguous. Trimming left V 3 bases short and J 6 bases short, with 11 bases between. This CDR3 comprises 13 residues. Germline assignment: CDR1 LNHDA and CDR2 SQIVND (reference sequence). CDR3 protein: CASSIRLLDGYTF. The CDR3 DNA sequence: TGTGCCAGTAGTATCAGACTACTTGATGGCTACACCTTC.

The CDR3 DNA reads TGTGCCAGCAGCTTGTTTACTGCAACTAATGAAAAACTGTTTTTT. This translates into CASSLFTATNEKLFF. This chain uses TRBV5-6 with TRBJ1-4; the D is unclear. This CDR3 spans 15 amino acids. Between the trimmed V and J ends, which lost 1 base and 0 bases, there was a span of 7 bases. CDR1 SGHDT and CDR2 YYEEEE come from the germline V gene. Filled out from reference TRBV5-6 and TRBJ1-4, the complete variable domain reads DAGVTQSPTHLIKTRGQQVTLRCSPKSGHDTVSWYQQALGQGPQFIFQYYEEEERQRGNFPDRFSGHQFPNYSSELNVNALLLGDSALYLCASSLFTATNEKLFFGSGTQLSVL.

The chain has TRBV5-4 and TRBJ1-2; D is ambiguous. The CDR3 runs 14 residues. Germline CDR1 and CDR2: SGHNT and YYREEE (reference sequence). Trimming took off 1 base at V and 5 bases at J, with 12 bases between the two ends. CDR3 nucleotides: TGTGCCAGCAGCTTGCAAATAGGGAGTTATGGCTACACCTTC. Translated, it gives CASSLQIGSYGYTF.

V gene TRBV12-5 combines with J gene TRBJ2-5; D unclear. The CDR3 has 13 residues. V shed 1 base and J shed 4 bases, with 7 bases lying between them. Germline lookup yields CDR1 LGHNT and CDR2 FRNRAP. CDR3 sequence (DNA): TGTGCTAGTGGTTTGGCGGAGTTAGAGACCCAGTACTTC. Translation: CASGLAELETQYF. The full variable domain, in which reference TRBV12-5 and TRBJ2-5 provide the parts outside the CDR3, is DARVTQTPRHKVTEMGQEVTMRCQPILGHNTVFWYRQTMMQGLELLAYFRNRAPLDDSGMPKDRFSAEMPDATLATLKIQPSEPRDSAVYFCASGLAELETQYFGPGTRLLVL.

This chain connects TRBV12-3 or TRBV12-4 to TRBJ2-2; a weak D match, TRBD2 (6 bases). Trimming stripped 1 base from V and 7 bases from J, with 7 bases between. The CDR3 runs to 13 residues. The CDR3 DNA is TGTGCCAGCAGTTTAGGAGCGGGCGGGGAGCTGTTTTTT. Its translation: CASSLGAGGELFF.

With respect to this clone: The same CDR3 arises from other DNA sequences in this sample as well. The chain employs TRBV28 and TRBJ2-2; D unresolved. CDR1 and CDR2 (germline): MDHEN, SYDVKM. The CDR3 covers 14 residues. The V end lost 3 bases, the J end lost 1 base, and 6 bases lay between the germline ends. The CDR3 DNA follows: TGTGCCAGCAGTTTGACTGGGAACACCGGGGAGCTGTTTTTT. Residues: CASSLTGNTGELFF.

The chain links TRBV19 to TRBJ2-7, with a weak D call TRBD2 (6 bases). The CDR3 loop spans 16 amino acids. Looked up from germline, CDR1 is LNHDA and CDR2 is SQIVND (reference sequence). V lost 4 bases and J 3 bases, leaving 19 bases between the germline ends. The CDR3 DNA reads as TGTGCCAGTAGTACCTTCTCCACTAGCCGTCTCTACGAGCAGTACTTC. Amino acid sequence: CASSTFSTSRLYEQYF.

CDR3 sequence: CASSLEQLTYGYTF. CDR3 DNA sequence: TGTGCCAGCAGTTTAGAGCAGCTAACCTATGGCTACACCTTC. The V and J genes are TRBV28 and TRBJ1-2; D gene ambiguous. V gave up 2 bases and J gave up 4 bases, with 11 bases separating them. CDR3 size: 14 residues. Germline-derived CDR1 and CDR2 are MDHEN and SYDVKM.

This clone came up a few times. The chain combines TRBV2 with TRBJ2-5; D remains ambiguous. Looked up from germline, CDR1 is SNHLY and CDR2 is FYNNEI. Trimming stripped 2 bases from V and 5 bases from J, with 15 bases between. CDR3 length: 15 residues. As DNA, the CDR3 is TGTGCCAGCAGTGAATCGCCCGGGTCCGGTGAGACCCAGTACTTC. Amino acid sequence: CASSESPGSGETQYF.

This chain uses TRBV9 with TRBJ1-4; the D gene is possibly TRBD1 (6 bases). CDR1 SGDLS and CDR2 YYNGEE come from the germline V gene. This CDR3 is 15 amino acids long. V lost 4 bases to trimming and J lost 4 bases, with 14 bases between them. The CDR3 DNA sequence: TGTGCCAGCAGCAAATTAGGAGGGGGTAATGAAAAACTGTTTTTT. This encodes CASSKLGGGNEKLFF.